These 14 T cell receptor beta chains originate from one sample sequenced in a study of T-cell reconstitution after alpha-beta-depleted transplantation in children (dated by TCRdb to 2016 to 2017). Library preparation used PCR. Sequencing instrument: Illumina HiSeq 2500. To normalize quantification of the TCRbeta repertoire, the TCR libraries were built with molecular barcoding that relied on unique molecular identifiers. TCRdb reprocessed the public reads (quality trimming at Q25 with fastp, clone calling with MiXCR) and kept in-frame beta chains. CDR3 protein sequences are deduplicated, and each keeps its most common genes and DNA. This sample is represented by approximately 98,000 distinct CDR3 sequences; 5% to 7% of them were singletons. The ten largest clones take up roughly 25% of the sample. The sample's treatment or condition label, decoded: allogeneic hematopoietic cell transplantation with graft depleted of TCRalphabeta T cells and CD19 B cells.

The sample in question was PBMCs, mostly from graft donor cells, obtained 360 days after TCRalphabeta/CD19-depleted stem cell transplant. These receptors all come from a male patient between 2 and 9 years old who had a stem cell transplant for acute lymphoblastic leukemia, so the T cells may come from the graft donor.

This clonotype came up many times. The chain is built from TRBV20-1 and TRBJ1-2; 7 nucleotides align to TRBD1. V lost 2 bases, J lost 8 bases, and 14 bases stayed unmatched. Germline CDR1 DFQATT, CDR2 SNEGSKA (reference sequence). This CDR3 spans 15 amino acids. CDR3 region: CSARSADRAASGYTF. The DNA for the CDR3 is TGCAGTGCTAGATCTGCCGACAGGGCAGCGTCCGGCTACACCTTC.

This clonotype was seen at least ten times. The chain links TRBV5-5 to TRBJ1-1, with 7 bases that match TRBD1. CDR3 length: 15 amino acids. In germline, CDR1 is SGHKS, CDR2 YYEKEE (reference sequence). The J segment lost 1 base and the V segment lost 4 bases, leaving 7 bases of the junction unmatched. The chain's CDR3 is CASSPPTGPNTEAFF. Written as DNA, the CDR3 is TGTGCCAGCAGCCCTCCGACAGGGCCGAACACTGAAGCTTTCTTT. Complete variable domain (other parts from reference TRBV5-5 and TRBJ1-1): DAGVTQSPTHLIKTRGQQVTLRCSPISGHKSVSWYQQVLGQGPQFIFQYYEKEERGRGNFPDRFSARQFPNYSSELNVNALLLGDSALYLCASSPPTGPNTEAFFGQGTRLTVV.

The table lists this clonotype with many counts. This rearrangement joins TRBV7-8 to TRBJ2-1, with a weak D call TRBD1 (6 bases). CDR3 length: 13 residues. V was clipped by 4 bases and J by 4 bases, with 8 bases between them. Germline V gene sequence: CDR1 SGHVS, CDR2 FQNEAQ. Here the CDR3 DNA reads TGTGCCAGCAGCTGGACAGTGTACAATGAGCAGTTCTTC. Translating gives CASSWTVYNEQFF. Combining the CDR3 with reference TRBV7-8 and TRBJ2-1 gives the whole variable domain GAGVSQSPRYKVAKRGQDVALRCDPISGHVSLFWYQQALGQGPEFLTYFQNEAQLDKSGLPSDRFFAERPEGSVSTLKIQRTQQEDSAVYLCASSWTVYNEQFFGPGTRLTVL.

This sequence joins TRBV6-8 and TRBJ2-3; 8 bases align to TRBD1. The CDR3 spans 15 residues. CDR1 is MNHGY and CDR2 is SAAAGT in the germline V gene. V lost 8 bases, J lost 3 bases, and 10 bases stayed unmatched. Here the CDR3 DNA reads TGTGCCAGCGCGGACAGGGTGGTTTCAACAGATACGCAGTATTTT. Translating it yields CASADRVVSTDTQYF.

This clonotype occurred many times. The chain uses TRBV28 and TRBJ2-6; D is unclear. Germline lookup yields CDR1 MDHEN and CDR2 SYDVKM. This CDR3 contains 13 residues. The germline V and J ends were trimmed by 1 base and 9 bases, with 7 bases remaining between them. CDR3 sequence: CASSLSDDNVLTF. In DNA, the CDR3 is TGTGCCAGCAGTTTATCTGACGACAACGTCCTGACTTTC.

In its sample, this clonotype was seen many times. The CDR3 sequence is CASSQWSGANVLTF. The CDR3 DNA follows: TGTGCCAGCAGCCAATGGTCCGGGGCCAACGTCCTGACTTTC. V usage is TRBV14 and J usage is TRBJ2-6; D gene ambiguous. CDR1 SGHDN and CDR2 FVKESK come from the germline V gene. This CDR3 has 14 residues. The V gene lost 2 bases and the J gene lost 4 bases, with 6 bases spanning the gap. Full variable domain (outside the CDR3, taken from reference TRBV14 and TRBJ2-6): EAGVTQFPSHSVIEKGQTVTLRCDPISGHDNLYWYRRVMGKEIKFLLHFVKESKQDESGMPNNRFLAERTGGTYSTLKVQPAELEDSGVYFCASSQWSGANVLTFGAGSRLTVL.

The chain combines TRBV19 with TRBJ2-7, with 8 nucleotides matching TRBD2. Germline V lookup: CDR1 LNHDA, CDR2 SQIVND (reference sequence). The V and J ends lost 3 bases and 0 bases, in that order; junction bases with no gene match: 4. The CDR3 spans 15 residues. The CDR3 region has the DNA TGTGCCAGTAGTATCTCGGGAGGGACCTCCTACGAGCAGTACTTC. Translation gives CASSISGGTSYEQYF.

The table lists this clonotype with many counts. The V gene is TRBV9, the J gene TRBJ2-1; 9 nucleotides line up with TRBD1. J was trimmed by 8 bases and V by 0 bases; bases with no gene match: 9. Per germline, CDR1 SGDLS and CDR2 YYNGEE. The CDR3 sequence is 16 residues long. CDR3 coding DNA: TGTGCCAGCAGCGTAGGTTACAGGGGGCGCGTCTATGAGCAGTTCTTC. It codes for CASSVGYRGRVYEQFF.

J is TRBJ2-5 and V is TRBV7-3; 16 bases line up with TRBD2. V lost 5 bases and J lost 2; bases outside the gene matches: 11. The CDR3 is 19 residues long. Germline CDR1 reads SGHTA; CDR2 reads FQGTGA. For the CDR3, the DNA is TGTGCCAGCAGCCCCGGGACTAGCGGGAGGGCCGTCAGGCAAGAGACCCAGTACTTC. Its translation: CASSPGTSGRAVRQETQYF.

Here the CDR3 DNA reads TGCGCCAGCAGCCAAGATTCGGGACCTCGCGGCTACACCTTC. This encodes CASSQDSGPRGYTF. The J gene is TRBJ1-2, the V gene TRBV4-3; perhaps TRBD1 as D (5 bases). CDR1 and CDR2 (germline): LGHNA, YSLEER. Trimming removed 0 bases at V and 8 bases at J, with 13 bases between. The CDR3 has 14 residues.

This clonotype was detected a few times. The chain couples TRBV24-1 to TRBJ1-1; 8 nucleotides line up with TRBD1. With 4 bases clipped from V and 4 bases from J, the junction kept 10 bases outside the gene matches. Germline lookup yields CDR1 KGHDR and CDR2 SFDVKD. The CDR3 is 16 residues long. CDR3 protein: CATSDRARGPFTEAFF. CDR3 DNA: TGTGCCACCAGTGACCGTGCCAGGGGGCCCTTCACTGAAGCTTTCTTT.

As to this clonotype: This clone may be a read error of a much larger clone one base away. The V and J genes are TRBV7-2 and TRBJ2-7; TRBD2 agrees at 12 bases. With V trimmed by 9 bases and J by 2 bases, 8 bases remained unmatched. The CDR3 consists of 15 residues. Germline-derived CDR1 and CDR2 are SGHTA and FQGNSA. CDR3 nucleotides: TGTGCCAGAAGCCAGACTAGCGGGGGAACCTACGAGCAGTACTTC. Translating it yields CARSQTSGGTYEQYF.

In its sample, this clonotype was seen a few times. The rearrangement links TRBV20-1 to TRBJ1-2; D is unclear. V lost 0 bases to trimming and J lost 8 bases, with 10 bases between them. CDR3 length equals 12 residues. Per germline, CDR1 DFQATT and CDR2 SNEGSKA (reference sequence). The CDR3 nucleotides are TGCAGTGCTAGAGATATGCCAGAAGGCTACACCTTC. It specifies CSARDMPEGYTF.

This clonotype was detected only a few times. The genes are TRBV15 and TRBJ1-5, with a possible D match to TRBD1 (5 bases). V was clipped by 0 bases and J by 2 bases, with 8 bases between them. CDR1 is LNHNV and CDR2 is YYDKDF in the germline V gene (reference sequence). This CDR3 is built from 15 residues. In DNA, the CDR3 is TGTGCCACCAGCAGAGATGGGGCCGGCAATCAGCCCCAGCATTTT. This translates into CATSRDGAGNQPQHF.